The present T cell receptor beta chain was sequenced within a study of blood T cell repertoires in COVID-19. The CDR3 totals 14 residues. CDR1 is LGHNA and CDR2 is YNFKEQ in the germline V gene. The V and J ends lost 2 bases and 4 bases respectively, with 9 bases between them. Libraries were prepared by immunoSEQ multiplex PCR; TCRdb keeps only in-frame clonotypes and omits some of them. Of roughly 70,000 clones in the sample, 70% to 90% are singletons; the top ten hold less than 4%. Sequencing input: peripheral blood. The TCR originated in a man aged 65 to 85 with active COVID-19. The V gene is TRBV4-2, the J gene TRBJ1-5; TRBD1 might be the D (5 bases). The CDR3 sequence is CASSQFGGNQPQHF. In nucleotides, the CDR3 is TGTGCCAGCAGCCAATTCGGGGGAAATCAGCCCCAGCATTTT.